This T cell receptor (beta chain) was sequenced during a study of cytotoxic CD8 clonotypes in ibrutinib-treated CLL. Profiling relied on immunoSEQ multiplex PCR, and the TCRdb table lists in-frame clones only, not all of them. The table has about 140,000 clones, approximately 75% seen once. CDR1 and CDR2 (germline): LGHNA, YSLEER. This CDR3 has 14 amino acids. The germline V and J ends were trimmed by 1 base and 6 bases, with 12 bases remaining between them. Specimen: PBMCs, collected after 12 months of ibrutinib treatment. This sequence was found in a human donor with chronic lymphocytic leukemia. V gene TRBV4-3 combines with J gene TRBJ1-1, with TRBD1 as a possible D gene (6 bases). CDR3 nucleotide sequence: TGCGCCAGCAGCCAAGCTTCGGGGGGCTCTGAAGCTTTCTTT. Protein: CASSQASGGSEAFF.